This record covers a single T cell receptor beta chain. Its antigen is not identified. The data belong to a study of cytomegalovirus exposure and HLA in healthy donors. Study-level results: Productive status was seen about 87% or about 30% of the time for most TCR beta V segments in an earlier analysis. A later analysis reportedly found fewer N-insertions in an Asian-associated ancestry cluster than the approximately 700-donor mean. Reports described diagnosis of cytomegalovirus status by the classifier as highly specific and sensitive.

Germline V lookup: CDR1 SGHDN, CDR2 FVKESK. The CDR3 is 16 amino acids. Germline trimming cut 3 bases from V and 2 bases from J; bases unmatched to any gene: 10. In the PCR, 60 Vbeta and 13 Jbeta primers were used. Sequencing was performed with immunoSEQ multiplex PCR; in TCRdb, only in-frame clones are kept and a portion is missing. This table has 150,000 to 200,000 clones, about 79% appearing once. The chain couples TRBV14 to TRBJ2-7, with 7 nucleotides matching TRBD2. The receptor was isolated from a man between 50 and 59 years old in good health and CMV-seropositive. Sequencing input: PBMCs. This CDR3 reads CASSHREGLSAYEQYF. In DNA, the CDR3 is TGTGCCAGCAGCCATAGGGAGGGGCTCAGTGCCTACGAGCAGTACTTC.